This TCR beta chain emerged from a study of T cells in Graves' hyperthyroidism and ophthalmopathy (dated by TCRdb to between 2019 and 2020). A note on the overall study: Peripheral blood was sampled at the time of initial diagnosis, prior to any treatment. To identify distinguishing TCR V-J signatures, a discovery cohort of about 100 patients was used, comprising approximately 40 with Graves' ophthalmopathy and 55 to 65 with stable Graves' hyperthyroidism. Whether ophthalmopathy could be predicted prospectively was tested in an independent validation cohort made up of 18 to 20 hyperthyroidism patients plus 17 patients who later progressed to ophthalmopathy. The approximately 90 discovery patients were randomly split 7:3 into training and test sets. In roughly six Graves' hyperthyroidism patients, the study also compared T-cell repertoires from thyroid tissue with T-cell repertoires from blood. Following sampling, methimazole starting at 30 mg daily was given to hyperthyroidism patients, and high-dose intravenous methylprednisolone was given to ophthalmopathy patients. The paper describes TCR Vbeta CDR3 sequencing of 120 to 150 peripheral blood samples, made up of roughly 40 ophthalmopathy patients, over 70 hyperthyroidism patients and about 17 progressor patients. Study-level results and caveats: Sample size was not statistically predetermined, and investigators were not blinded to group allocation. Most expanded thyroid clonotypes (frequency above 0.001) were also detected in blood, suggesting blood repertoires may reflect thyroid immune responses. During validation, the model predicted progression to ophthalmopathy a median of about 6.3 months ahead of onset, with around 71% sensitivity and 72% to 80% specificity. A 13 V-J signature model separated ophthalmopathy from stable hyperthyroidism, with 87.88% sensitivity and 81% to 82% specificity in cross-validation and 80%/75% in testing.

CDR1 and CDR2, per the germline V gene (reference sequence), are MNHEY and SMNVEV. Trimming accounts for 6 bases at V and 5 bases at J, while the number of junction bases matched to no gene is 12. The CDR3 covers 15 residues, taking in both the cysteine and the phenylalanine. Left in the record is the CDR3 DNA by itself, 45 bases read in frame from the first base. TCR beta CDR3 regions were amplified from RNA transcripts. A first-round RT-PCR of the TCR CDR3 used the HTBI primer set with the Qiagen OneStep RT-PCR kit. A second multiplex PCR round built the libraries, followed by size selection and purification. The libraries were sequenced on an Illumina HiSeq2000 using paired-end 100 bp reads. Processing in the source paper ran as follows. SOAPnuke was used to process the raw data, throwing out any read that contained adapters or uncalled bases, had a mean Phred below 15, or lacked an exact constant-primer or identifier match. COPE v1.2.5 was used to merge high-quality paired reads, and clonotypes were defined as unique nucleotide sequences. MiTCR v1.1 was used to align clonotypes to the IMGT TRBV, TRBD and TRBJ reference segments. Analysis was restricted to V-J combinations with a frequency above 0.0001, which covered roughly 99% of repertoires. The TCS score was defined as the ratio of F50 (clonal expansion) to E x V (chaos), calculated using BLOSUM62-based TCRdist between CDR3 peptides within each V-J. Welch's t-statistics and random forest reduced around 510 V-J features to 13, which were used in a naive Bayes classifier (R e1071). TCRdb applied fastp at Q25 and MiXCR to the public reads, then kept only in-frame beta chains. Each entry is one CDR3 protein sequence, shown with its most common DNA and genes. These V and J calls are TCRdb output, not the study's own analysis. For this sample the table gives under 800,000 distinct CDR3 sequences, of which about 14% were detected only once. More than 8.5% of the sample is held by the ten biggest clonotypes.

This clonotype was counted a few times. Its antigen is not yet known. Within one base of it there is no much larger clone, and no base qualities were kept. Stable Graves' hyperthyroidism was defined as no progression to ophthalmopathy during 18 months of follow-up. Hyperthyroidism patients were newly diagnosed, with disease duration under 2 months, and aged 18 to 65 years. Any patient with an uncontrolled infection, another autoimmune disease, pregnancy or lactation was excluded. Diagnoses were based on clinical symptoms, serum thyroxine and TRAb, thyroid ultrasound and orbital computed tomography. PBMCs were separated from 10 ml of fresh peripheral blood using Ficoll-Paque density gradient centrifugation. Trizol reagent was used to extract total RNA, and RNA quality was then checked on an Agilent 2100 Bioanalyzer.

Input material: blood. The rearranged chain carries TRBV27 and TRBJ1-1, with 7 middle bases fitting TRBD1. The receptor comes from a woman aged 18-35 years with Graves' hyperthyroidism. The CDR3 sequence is CASSGSGTVRTEAFF. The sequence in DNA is TGTGCCAGCAGCGGGTCCGGGACAGTTCGAACTGAAGCTTTCTTT.